This TCR beta chain comes out of a study of T-cell memory formation after mild COVID-19. 5'RACE primed from the constant segment yielded TCR alpha and TCR beta cDNA libraries bearing sample barcodes and UMIs. Using its own MiXCR run on the 5' RACE reads, TCRdb lists one record per CDR3 protein. Here the sample spans around 110,000 distinct CDR3 sequences, 14% being singletons. Per germline, CDR1 LGHNA and CDR2 YSLEER. This CDR3 spans 13 amino acids. Trimming removed 0 bases from V and 4 bases from J, with 7 bases in between. This clonotype occurred a few times. The rearrangement joins TRBV4-3 to TRBJ2-7, with D hard to call. The sequencing input was PBMCs or a T cell subset sorted from them (not recorded which). The source is a man aged 18 to 30 who had mild COVID-19 (a few samples of this study predate the infection). Cell type and time point are not known. CDR3 loop: CASSQDLFYEQYF. The DNA of the CDR3 is TGCGCCAGCAGCCAAGATCTGTTTTACGAGCAGTACTTC.